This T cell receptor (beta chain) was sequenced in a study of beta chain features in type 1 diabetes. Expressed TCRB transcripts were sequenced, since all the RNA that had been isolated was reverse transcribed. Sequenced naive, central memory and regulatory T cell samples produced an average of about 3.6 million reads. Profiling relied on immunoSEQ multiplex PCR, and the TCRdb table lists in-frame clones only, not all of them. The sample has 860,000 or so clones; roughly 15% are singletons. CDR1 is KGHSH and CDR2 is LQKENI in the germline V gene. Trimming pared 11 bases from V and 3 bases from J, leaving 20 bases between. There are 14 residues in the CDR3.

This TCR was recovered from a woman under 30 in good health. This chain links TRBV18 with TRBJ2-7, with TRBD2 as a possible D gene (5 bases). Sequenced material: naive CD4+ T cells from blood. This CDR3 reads CACRPGSGDYEQYF. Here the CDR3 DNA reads TGTGCCTGCCGGCCGGGCAGCGGCGACTACGAGCAGTACTTC.